This T cell receptor (beta chain) was recovered during a study of shared clonotypes between healthy human individuals. The method was immunoSEQ multiplex PCR; TCRdb's version includes in-frame clones alone and lacks a portion of them. The repertoire holds 400,000 to 600,000 clones, over 75% seen once, with around 12% in the top ten. Germline lookup yields CDR1 DFQATT and CDR2 SNEGSKA (reference sequence). The CDR3 is 11 amino acids. V lost 6 bases, J lost 5 bases, and 11 bases lay in between. Sequences were obtained from PBMCs. The V call is TRBV20-1, the J call TRBJ2-7; D not resolved. The sequence came from a woman aged 40 to 50 in good health. Some clones in this sample may be carry-over from other donors' samples. CDR3: CSALAIDEQYF. CDR3 nucleotide sequence: TGCAGTGCCCTTGCCATAGACGAGCAGTACTTC.